This T cell receptor beta chain comes out of a study of monozygotic twins with inflammatory bowel disease. Template switching added UMIs carrying a 6-nucleotide sample barcode. TCRdb reprocessed the 5' RACE reads, with one entry per CDR3 protein and no DNA. This table holds over 130,000 distinct CDR3 sequences. The origin of this receptor is a human donor with ulcerative colitis or Crohn's disease, or a healthy co-twin of an affected twin (not recorded which). Sequenced sample: blood.

The CDR3 is CAAGDTGELFF. The genes are TRBV24-1 and TRBJ2-2; TCRdb picks TRBD1, but there is no DNA to check that call. CDR1 and CDR2 from the germline V gene are KGHDR and SFDVKD. This CDR3 contains 11 residues.